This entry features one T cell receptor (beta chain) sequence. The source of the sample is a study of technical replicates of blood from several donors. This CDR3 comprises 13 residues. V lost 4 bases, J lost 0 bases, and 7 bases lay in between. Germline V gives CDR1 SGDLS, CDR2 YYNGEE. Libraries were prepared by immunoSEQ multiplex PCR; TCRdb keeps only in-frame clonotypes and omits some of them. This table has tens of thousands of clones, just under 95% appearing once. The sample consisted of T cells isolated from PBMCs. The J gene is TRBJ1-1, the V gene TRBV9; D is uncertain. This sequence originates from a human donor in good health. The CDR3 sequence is CASSPGMNTEAFF. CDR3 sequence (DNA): TGTGCCAGCAGCCCGGGAATGAACACTGAAGCTTTCTTT.